This T cell receptor beta chain came from a study of glioma-infiltrating T cells. TCR alpha and beta CDR3 regions were amplified from RNA using iRepertoire nested multiplex PCR. TCRdb redid the calling of the multiplex PCR reads with MiXCR, one entry per CDR3 protein. Found here are under 200,000 distinct CDR3 sequences, around 40% of them singletons; the top ten hold around 5%. CDR3 length: 12 residues. The germline gives CDR1 ENHRY, CDR2 SYGVKD. The V end lost 4 bases, the J end lost 4 bases, and 6 bases lay between the germline ends. V usage is TRBV10-3 and J usage is TRBJ2-3; D is ambiguous. The clonotype comes from a human donor with low-grade glioma or glioblastoma, undergoing nonglioma brain surgery, or in good health (not recorded which). The specimen was glioma tissue, nonneoplastic brain tissue, or PBMCs (not recorded which). Written as DNA, the CDR3 is TGTGCCATCAGTGCGCTAGCAGATACGCAGTATTTT. Amino acid sequence: CAISALADTQYF.